A selection of T cell receptor beta chains follows, all from one sample in a study of T cell responses to AZD1222 COVID-19 vaccine. TCRdb's copy holds only in-frame clones and misses some; the assay was immunoSEQ multiplex PCR. The top ten clones hold 1.5% of a sample with roughly 150,000 clones, approximately 91% of them seen once. Sequenced material: peripheral blood, taken 28 days after the second AZD1222 dose. The receptors here all came from an adult who received the AZD1222 COVID-19 vaccine. Each CDR3 is given with its conserved first and last residue. The order of the fields is CDR3 DNA, CDR3 protein, V gene, clone size, J gene, D gene. The D gene is left open where the match is weak. Size is stated for part of the rows, as once, few or many counts, or as a class when the clone is expanded.

DNA: TGTGCCAGCAGCCACCAGGGAAACACCGGGGAGCTGTTTTTT
CDR3: CASSHQGNTGELFF
V: TRBV7-3
size: .
J: TRBJ2-2
D: .

DNA: TGTGCCAGCAGCGGTGGGACTAGCGGGAGCTCCTACAATGAGCAGTTCTTC
CDR3: CASSGGTSGSSYNEQFF
V: TRBV11-3
size: .
J: TRBJ2-1
D: TRBD2

DNA: TGTGCCACTTCGACCCGTACAGACCCCTACGAGCAGTACTTC
CDR3: CATSTRTDPYEQYF
V: TRBV24-1
size: .
J: TRBJ2-7
D: .

DNA: TGTGCCAGCAGCCGGTCGACAGGGGGGCTTTTGACTGAAGCTTTCTTT
CDR3: CASSRSTGGLLTEAFF
V: TRBV5-5
size: .
J: TRBJ1-1
D: TRBD1

DNA: TGTGCCAGTAGTTCGGAGAACTATGGCTACACCTTC
CDR3: CASSSENYGYTF
V: TRBV19
size: once
J: TRBJ1-2
D: .

DNA: TGTGCCAGCAGCCAAGTGAGCCCCCAGTACTTC
CDR3: CASSQVSPQYF
V: TRBV3-1/TRBV3-2
size: .
J: TRBJ2-5
D: .

DNA: TGTGCCAGCAGTTACTCGAAAGCGACAGGCTATGGCTACACCTTC
CDR3: CASSYSKATGYGYTF
V: TRBV6-6
size: .
J: TRBJ1-2
D: .

DNA: TGCGCCAGCAGCAACCCTCGTTTACAGGTCCCAGATACGCAGTATTTT
CDR3: CASSNPRLQVPDTQYF
V: TRBV10-2
size: .
J: TRBJ2-3
D: .

DNA: TGTGCCGGGACGGCTCGGGATCCCATTACGAGGAATTCACCCCTCCACTTT
CDR3: CAGTARDPITRNSPLHF
V: TRBV30
size: .
J: TRBJ1-6
D: .

DNA: TGTGCCAGCAGTTACTCGAGTGGGTTGTACACTGAAGCTTTCTTT
CDR3: CASSYSSGLYTEAFF
V: TRBV6-5
size: .
J: TRBJ1-1
D: .

DNA: TGTGCCAGCAGCTTCGAAGGGTGGTCTAATGAAAAACTGTTTTTT
CDR3: CASSFEGWSNEKLFF
V: TRBV7-9
size: .
J: TRBJ1-4
D: .

DNA: TGCGCCAGCAGCTTGGCCGGCGGAACGGGGCTTAATGAGCAGTTCTTC
CDR3: CASSLAGGTGLNEQFF
V: TRBV5-1
size: .
J: TRBJ2-1
D: .

DNA: TGTGCCAGCAGTTTAGGAGCCACAGGGTCCTATGGCTACACCTTC
CDR3: CASSLGATGSYGYTF
V: TRBV28
size: .
J: TRBJ1-2
D: .

DNA: TGTGCCACCAGCATGGACAGCCGGGGGCCCCAGCATTTT
CDR3: CATSMDSRGPQHF
V: TRBV15
size: .
J: TRBJ1-5
D: .

DNA: TGTGCCAGCAGCTTAAGAGATACCGGGGAGCTGTTTTTT
CDR3: CASSLRDTGELFF
V: TRBV7-9
size: .
J: TRBJ2-2
D: .

DNA: TGTGCCAGCTCACCTCAACAGGGAAATGAGCCCCAGCATTTT
CDR3: CASSPQQGNEPQHF
V: TRBV18
size: .
J: TRBJ1-5
D: .

DNA: TGTGCCAGCGGGAGCGGGGGGCTGGGGGAGACCCAGTACTTC
CDR3: CASGSGGLGETQYF
V: TRBV6-5
size: .
J: TRBJ2-5
D: TRBD2

DNA: TGTGCCAGCAGTTACGAAGGGGGGGGCGAGCAGTACTTC
CDR3: CASSYEGGGEQYF
V: TRBV6-5
size: .
J: TRBJ2-7
D: .

DNA: TGTGCCACCAGTGGGCTGGCAGGGGGCTCACCCCTCCACTTT
CDR3: CATSGLAGGSPLHF
V: TRBV15
size: .
J: TRBJ1-6
D: TRBD1

DNA: TGTGCCAGCAGCTTAGGAGGGAACACTGAAGCTTTCTTT
CDR3: CASSLGGNTEAFF
V: TRBV11-3
size: .
J: TRBJ1-1
D: .

DNA: TGTGCCAGCAGCTTAGACAACTCCTACAATGAGCAGTTCTTC
CDR3: CASSLDNSYNEQFF
V: TRBV7-2
size: .
J: TRBJ2-1
D: .

DNA: TGTGCCAGCAGCTCCCTTCTCTACGAGCAGTACTTC
CDR3: CASSSLLYEQYF
V: TRBV7-2
size: .
J: TRBJ2-7
D: .

DNA: TGTGCCAGCAGTCGAGGCGGGGGGAATACAGATACGCAGTATTTT
CDR3: CASSRGGGNTDTQYF
V: TRBV25-1
size: .
J: TRBJ2-3
D: TRBD2

DNA: TGTGCCAGCAGCCCCGGTCCGCGTAGAACCAACACTGAAGCTTTCTTT
CDR3: CASSPGPRRTNTEAFF
V: TRBV7-2
size: .
J: TRBJ1-1
D: .

DNA: TGCGCCAGCAGCGCAGACCTAGGCTATGGCTACACCTTC
CDR3: CASSADLGYGYTF
V: TRBV5-1
size: .
J: TRBJ1-2
D: .

DNA: TGCGCCAGCAGCCAAGACGACACGGCGGGACCCTACGAGCAGTACTTC
CDR3: CASSQDDTAGPYEQYF
V: TRBV4-1
size: .
J: TRBJ2-7
D: .

DNA: TGTGCCAGCAGCCCTTGGACAGGGGCTAATTCACCCCTCCACTTT
CDR3: CASSPWTGANSPLHF
V: TRBV7-9
size: once
J: TRBJ1-6
D: TRBD1

DNA: TGTGCCAGCAGCTCTCGGGGCTACGAGCAGTACTTC
CDR3: CASSSRGYEQYF
V: TRBV7-6
size: .
J: TRBJ2-7
D: .

DNA: TGCGCCAGCAGCTCCAGACTAGCGGGGGGGCCCGACACCGGGGAGCTGTTTTTT
CDR3: CASSSRLAGGPDTGELFF
V: TRBV5-1
size: .
J: TRBJ2-2
D: TRBD2

DNA: TGCGCCAGCAGTGAATCGTTTGGGGGGAACACTGAAGCTTTCTTT
CDR3: CASSESFGGNTEAFF
V: TRBV10-1
size: .
J: TRBJ1-1
D: .

DNA: TGCGCCAGCAGCTTGGACTTAAGATTACGGGATACGCAGTATTTT
CDR3: CASSLDLRLRDTQYF
V: TRBV5-1
size: once
J: TRBJ2-3
D: .

DNA: TGTGCCAGCAGTGAAGCGCTGGGGCGGGGCTATGGCTACACCTTC
CDR3: CASSEALGRGYGYTF
V: TRBV2
size: once
J: TRBJ1-2
D: .

DNA: TGCGCCAGCAGCCAGGCCGAATGGAGAGCGGGGGGGCCGGGCACAGATACGCAGTATTTT
CDR3: CASSQAEWRAGGPGTDTQYF
V: TRBV4-1
size: .
J: TRBJ2-3
D: TRBD2

DNA: TGTGCCAGCAGTTTTACAGGGATCGAGCAGTACTTC
CDR3: CASSFTGIEQYF
V: TRBV25-1
size: .
J: TRBJ2-7
D: .

DNA: TGTGCCAGCAGCTTACGAACTAGCGGGGGCACAGATACGCAGTATTTT
CDR3: CASSLRTSGGTDTQYF
V: TRBV11-3
size: .
J: TRBJ2-3
D: TRBD2

DNA: TGTGCCAGCAGCCAAGGCGTAGCGGGGGGGCCTGAGCAGTTCTTC
CDR3: CASSQGVAGGPEQFF
V: TRBV3-1/TRBV3-2
size: .
J: TRBJ2-1
D: TRBD2

DNA: TGTGCCAGCAGTTTAAGGCCCGGCAATCAGCCCCAGCATTTT
CDR3: CASSLRPGNQPQHF
V: TRBV6-5
size: .
J: TRBJ1-5
D: .

DNA: TGTGCCACCACCCGAGACACCAATCAGCCCCAGCATTTT
CDR3: CATTRDTNQPQHF
V: TRBV15
size: .
J: TRBJ1-5
D: .

DNA: TGTGCCAGCAGTTCCCCGGGACAGGGGGACATGAACACTGAAGCTTTCTTT
CDR3: CASSSPGQGDMNTEAFF
V: TRBV28
size: .
J: TRBJ1-1
D: TRBD1

DNA: TGTGCCAGCAGTGCAAGGACTAGCGGCATCCCCCCCAGCTCCTACAATGAGCAGTTCTTC
CDR3: CASSARTSGIPPSSYNEQFF
V: TRBV6-1
size: .
J: TRBJ2-1
D: TRBD2

DNA: TGTGCCAGCAGTTCACCGGGACGGAACTATGGCTACACCTTC
CDR3: CASSSPGRNYGYTF
V: TRBV27
size: .
J: TRBJ1-2
D: .

DNA: TGTGCCAGCAGTGGACAGGGAGTAAATGGCTACACCTTC
CDR3: CASSGQGVNGYTF
V: TRBV6-2/TRBV6-3
size: .
J: TRBJ1-2
D: TRBD1

DNA: TGTGCCAGCGTAGAGAGCTACGAGCAGTACTTC
CDR3: CASVESYEQYF
V: TRBV2
size: .
J: TRBJ2-7
D: .

DNA: TGTGCCACCAGCAAGACAGGGACTTATAGCAATCAGCCCCAGCATTTT
CDR3: CATSKTGTYSNQPQHF
V: TRBV15
size: .
J: TRBJ1-5
D: TRBD1

DNA: TGTGCCAGCTCCGCCCTAGGGGGGACCTCCTACGAGCAGTACTTC
CDR3: CASSALGGTSYEQYF
V: TRBV27
size: .
J: TRBJ2-7
D: .

DNA: TGCAGCGTGGTACAGGGGTTTGGAAACACCATATATTTT
CDR3: CSVVQGFGNTIYF
V: TRBV29-1
size: .
J: TRBJ1-3
D: TRBD1

DNA: TGTGCCAGCAGTGTCGAGAGGTTTAATGAAAAACTGTTTTTT
CDR3: CASSVERFNEKLFF
V: TRBV2
size: .
J: TRBJ1-4
D: .

DNA: TGTGCCAGCAGCTTACACGACAGGGGGCTGAAGGAAAAACTGTTTTTT
CDR3: CASSLHDRGLKEKLFF
V: TRBV11-2
size: .
J: TRBJ1-4
D: TRBD1

DNA: TGTGCCACCTATCTAGGGGGTGAGCAGTTCTTC
CDR3: CATYLGGEQFF
V: TRBV19
size: .
J: TRBJ2-1
D: .